The 30 T cell receptor beta chains reported below all come from one sample, sequenced in a study of cytomegalovirus exposure and HLA in healthy donors. Vbeta (60) and Jbeta (13) primers were used in the PCR. Data came from immunoSEQ multiplex PCR; TCRdb stores just in-frame clones and leaves some out. The sample records over 130,000 clones, about 61% being singletons. The sequenced sample was PBMCs. Every receptor here comes from a male donor in good health and CMV-seronegative.

J is TRBJ1-1 and V is TRBV19; the match to TRBD1 covers 12 bases. The ends lost 5 bases at V and 2 bases at J; junction bases unmatched: 9. The germline V gene encodes CDR1 LNHDA and CDR2 SQIVND (reference sequence). This CDR3 is 17 amino acids long. The CDR3 nucleotides are TGTGCCAGTAGTTCCGGGACAGGGGGCGTTTTAAACACTGAAGCTTTCTTT. This encodes CASSSGTGGVLNTEAFF.

This chain connects TRBV5-4 to TRBJ2-1; 9 nucleotides line up with TRBD1. The CDR3 is 17 residues long. Germline lookup yields CDR1 SGHNT and CDR2 YYREEE (reference sequence). Trimming removed 6 bases from V and 8 bases from J; junction bases left unmatched: 18. CDR3 residues: CASTFPGPGQGTYEQFF. The CDR3 nucleotides are TGTGCCAGCACCTTTCCTGGACCGGGACAGGGCACTTATGAGCAGTTCTTC.

This chain connects TRBV27 to TRBJ1-2; TRBD1 is a possible D gene (6 bases). V gave up 5 bases and J gave up 8 bases, with 21 bases separating them. Germline V gene sequence: CDR1 MNHEY, CDR2 SMNVEV (reference sequence). The CDR3 length is 15 residues. Here the CDR3 reads CASSETGLSGRGYTF. The CDR3 region has the DNA TGTGCCAGCAGTGAGACAGGATTATCGGGGAGAGGCTACACCTTC.

The rearrangement links TRBV4-2 to TRBJ2-5; 11 positions match TRBD2. The V gene's germline CDR1 is LGHNA and CDR2 YNFKEQ. The CDR3 is 19 residues long. V dropped 0 bases and J dropped 5; count of bases not matched to a gene: 14. CDR3 nucleotide sequence: TGTGCCAGCAGCCAAGAATGGGGGCCGGGACTAGCGGTGGCGGAGACCCAGTACTTC. Residues: CASSQEWGPGLAVAETQYF.

This sequence joins TRBV7-6 and TRBJ1-2, with TRBD1 identical over 8 bases. The CDR3 covers 16 residues. CDR1 and CDR2 from the germline V gene are SGHVS and FNYEAQ. With V trimmed by 1 base and J by 8 bases, 12 bases remained unmatched. The CDR3 loop reads CASSLGVWGQAGGYTF. CDR3 nucleotides: TGTGCCAGCAGCTTAGGAGTGTGGGGACAGGCTGGCGGCTACACCTTC.

This clone was detected a few times. Here the CDR3 reads CASSYSEGIKTQYF. CDR3 sequence (DNA): TGTGCCAGCAGTTACTCGGAGGGAATCAAGACGCAGTATTTT. V usage is TRBV6-6 and J usage is TRBJ2-3; a possible D gene is TRBD2 (6 bases). Trimming cost V 0 bases and J 9 bases, with 13 bases left between them. Germline assignment: CDR1 MNHNY and CDR2 SVGAGI (reference sequence). The CDR3 contains 14 residues.

This clone was picked up a small number of times. V and J are TRBV5-1 and TRBJ1-5, with 8 bases identical to TRBD1. The CDR3 has 14 residues. Looked up from germline, CDR1 is SGHRS and CDR2 is YFSETQ. With V trimmed by 4 bases and J by 6 bases, 6 bases remained unmatched. The CDR3 nucleotides read TGCGCCAGCAGCCCCGACAGGGGTGGTCAGCCCCAGCATTTT. It encodes CASSPDRGGQPQHF.

This clone was picked up a small number of times. The gene calls are TRBV6-5 and TRBJ2-3; 8 bases fit TRBD1. The J segment lost 5 bases and the V segment lost 5 bases, leaving 6 bases of the junction unmatched. The CDR3 has 14 amino acids. In germline, CDR1 is MNHEY, CDR2 SVGAGI. DNA of the CDR3: TGTGCCAGCAGTCTCCAGGGGGCGAAAGATACGCAGTATTTT. It translates to CASSLQGAKDTQYF.

V usage is TRBV9 and J usage is TRBJ1-4; D may be TRBD1 (5 bases). Germline-derived CDR1 and CDR2 are SGDLS and YYNGEE. There are 15 residues in the CDR3. With 2 bases removed from V and 6 bases from J, the gap between germline ends came to 14 bases. The CDR3 DNA reads TGTGCCAGCAGCGTCGGGGGAGGGCAGGATGAAAAACTGTTTTTT. This gives the protein CASSVGGGQDEKLFF.

The rearrangement joins TRBV28 to TRBJ1-1; TRBD1 is a possible D gene (5 bases). Trimming stripped 7 bases from V and 10 bases from J, with 16 bases between. The CDR3 runs 12 residues. Germline V gene lookup returns CDR1 MDHEN and CDR2 SYDVKM. The DNA for the CDR3 is TGTGCCAGCAATTCCGATGACAGAACAGCTTTCTTT. This codes for CASNSDDRTAFF. Filled out from reference TRBV28 and TRBJ1-1, the complete variable domain reads DVKVTQSSRYLVKRTGEKVFLECVQDMDHENMFWYRQDPGLGLRLIYFSYDVKMKEKGDIPEGYSVSREKKERFSLILESASTNQTSMYLCASNSDDRTAFFGQGTRLTVV.

Turning to this clone: Other DNA sequences in this specimen translate into the identical CDR3. V is TRBV5-6 and J is TRBJ1-2; D may be TRBD1 (5 bases). The ends were cut back, 0 bases at V and 4 bases at J, with 7 bases in the middle. This CDR3 spans 13 amino acids. The germline CDR1 and CDR2 sequences are SGHDT and YYEEEE. The CDR3 DNA is TGTGCCAGCAGCTTGGGGAGGGGCTATGGCTACACCTTC. It codes for CASSLGRGYGYTF. Drawing the rest from reference TRBV5-6 and TRBJ1-2, the complete variable domain is DAGVTQSPTHLIKTRGQQVTLRCSPKSGHDTVSWYQQALGQGPQFIFQYYEEEERQRGNFPDRFSGHQFPNYSSELNVNALLLGDSALYLCASSLGRGYGYTFGSGTRLTVV.

The chain's CDR3 is CASSYGYTF. The CDR3 coding sequence is TGTGCCAGTTCTTATGGCTACACCTTC. The V and J genes are TRBV21-1 and TRBJ1-2. TRBV21-1 is a recognized pseudogene. This CDR3 has 9 amino acids.

The count of this clone is one. The chain recombines TRBV27 with TRBJ1-1; 7 bases are a match to TRBD1. The germline V gene encodes CDR1 MNHEY and CDR2 SMNVEV (reference sequence). CDR3 length: 13 residues. V was pared by 5 bases and J by 10 bases, with 10 bases of the junction left unmatched. CDR3 region: CASSLPGGIRAFF. The CDR3 DNA follows: TGTGCCAGCAGTCTTCCAGGGGGAATTAGAGCTTTCTTT.

This rearrangement joins TRBV5-4 to TRBJ2-5, with D perhaps TRBD2 (6 bases). The germline V and J ends were trimmed by 4 bases and 2 bases, with 15 bases remaining between them. The CDR3 has 15 residues. Germline CDR1 SGHNT, CDR2 YYREEE (reference sequence). CDR3 protein: CASSGGGVGQETQYF. The CDR3 nucleotides are TGTGCCAGCAGCGGGGGAGGAGTGGGACAAGAGACCCAGTACTTC.

The chain carries TRBV18 and TRBJ2-5, with D possibly TRBD2 on 5 matching bases. This CDR3 spans 12 amino acids. Germline CDR1 reads KGHSH; CDR2 reads LQKENI. The germline V and J ends were trimmed by 4 bases and 5 bases, with 8 bases remaining between them. The CDR3 DNA follows: TGTGCCAGCTCACGGGAGTCGGAGACCCAGTACTTC. Translated: CASSRESETQYF.

The gene calls are TRBV12-5 and TRBJ1-2; D remains ambiguous. CDR3 size: 12 residues. The V end lost 5 bases, the J end lost 4 bases, and 8 bases lay between the germline ends. Germline CDR1 reads LGHNT; CDR2 reads FRNRAP. The CDR3: CASGSSFYGYTF. CDR3 coding DNA: TGTGCTAGTGGTAGTAGCTTCTATGGCTACACCTTC.

The chain combines TRBV9 with TRBJ2-1; 10 bases match TRBD1. The CDR3 covers 14 residues. The V gene end was trimmed by 2 bases and the J gene end by 6 bases; junction bases not matched to a gene: 2. Germline CDR1 SGDLS, CDR2 YYNGEE. The CDR3 DNA follows: TGTGCCAGCAGCGTCCGGACAGGGGGCAATGAGCAGTTCTTC. This translates into CASSVRTGGNEQFF.

V and J are TRBV28 and TRBJ2-7, with 7 bases identical to TRBD1. The ends lost 2 bases at V and 1 base at J; junction bases unmatched: 5. CDR3 length: 15 residues. Germline CDR1 MDHEN, CDR2 SYDVKM. CDR3 region: CASSLPPGQSYEQYF. The CDR3 bases are TGTGCCAGCAGTTTACCGCCGGGACAGTCCTACGAGCAGTACTTC.

This clone has a handful of counts. The chain joins TRBV19 to TRBJ2-5; 13 bases line up with TRBD2. This CDR3 has 14 residues. J lost 9 bases, V lost 8 bases, and 9 bases had no gene match. CDR1 and CDR2 from the germline V gene are LNHDA and SQIVND (reference sequence). In DNA form, the CDR3 reads TGTGCCAGTCGGACTAGCGGGAGAAACGGGGCCCAGTACTTC. Translating gives CASRTSGRNGAQYF.

The gene calls are TRBV10-1 and TRBJ1-5, with 7 nucleotides matching TRBD1. This CDR3 region has 16 residues. Looked up from germline, CDR1 is WNHNN and CDR2 is SYGVQD (reference sequence). The trim removed 4 bases at V and 5 bases at J, leaving 11 bases unmatched. In nucleotides, the CDR3 is TGCGCCAGCAGTGGAGGGGGCGCGGTTGCGTATCAGCCCCAGCATTTT. It translates to CASSGGGAVAYQPQHF.

This chain connects TRBV30 to TRBJ1-2; 7 nucleotides line up with TRBD1. The CDR3 runs to 13 residues. With V trimmed by 5 bases and J by 4 bases, 7 bases remained unmatched. Germline V gene lookup returns CDR1 GTSNPN and CDR2 SVGIG (reference sequence). The CDR3 DNA reads TGTGCCTGGCACTGGGACAGCAGCTATGGCTACACCTTC. Translated: CAWHWDSSYGYTF.

V is TRBV6-5 and J is TRBJ2-7; TRBD1 agrees at 8 bases. The CDR3 sequence is 13 residues long. Germline trimming cut 5 bases from V and 6 bases from J; bases unmatched to any gene: 6. CDR1 is MNHEY, CDR2 SVGAGI, per germline. The CDR3 DNA reads TGTGCCAGCAGTAAAAGGACAGGGTGCGAGCAGTACTTC. This translates into CASSKRTGCEQYF.

The chain has TRBV19 and TRBJ1-2; no firm D call. V was shortened by 5 bases and J by 3 bases, with 13 bases between the two germline ends. CDR1 is LNHDA and CDR2 is SQIVND in the germline V gene (reference sequence). There are 14 residues in the CDR3. The chain's CDR3 is CASSQGAGDYGYTF. DNA for the CDR3: TGTGCCAGTAGTCAAGGAGCGGGCGACTATGGCTACACCTTC.

The gene calls are TRBV2 and TRBJ2-5; 16 nucleotides align to TRBD2. CDR3 length: 17 amino acids. The V gene's germline CDR1 is SNHLY and CDR2 FYNNEI. The V gene end was trimmed by 5 bases and the J gene end by 6 bases; junction bases not matched to a gene: 9. CDR3 sequence reads: CASSLPGTSGGVQTQYF. CDR3 nucleotide sequence: TGTGCCAGCAGTTTACCCGGGACTAGCGGGGGGGTCCAGACCCAGTACTTC.

V is TRBV10-2 and J is TRBJ2-3; 7 bases fit TRBD1. CDR3 size: 16 residues. Germline loops: CDR1 WSHSY, CDR2 SAAADI. The V and J ends lost 0 bases and 2 bases, in that order; junction bases with no gene match: 5. In DNA, the CDR3 is TGCGCCAGCAGTGAGTCCGACAGGGCGTTCACAGATACGCAGTATTTT. Amino acid sequence: CASSESDRAFTDTQYF.

The rearrangement uses TRBV28 and TRBJ1-5; 10 nucleotides line up with TRBD1. Per germline, CDR1 MDHEN and CDR2 SYDVKM. There are 18 residues in the CDR3. The V segment lost 7 bases and the J segment 1 base; nucleotides outside the gene matches: 13. CDR3 sequence (DNA): TGTGCCAGCATTCACTTTAACCGGGACAGGGGAAGCAATCAGCCCCAGCATTTT. Its translation: CASIHFNRDRGSNQPQHF.

This chain connects TRBV7-6 to TRBJ1-6; TRBD1 agrees at 9 bases. V shed 3 bases, J shed 7 bases, and the junction held 10 bases outside the gene matches. The CDR3 is made up of 17 amino acids. Germline-derived CDR1 and CDR2 are SGHVS and FNYEAQ. The CDR3 spells CASSFQLSTGGNSPLHF. The CDR3 bases are TGTGCCAGCAGCTTCCAATTATCGACAGGGGGGAATTCACCCCTCCACTTT.

The V call is TRBV27, the J call TRBJ1-1, with TRBD1 matching 8 bases. The CDR3 runs 14 residues. The J segment lost 1 base and the V segment lost 5 bases, leaving 3 bases of the junction unmatched. The germline V gene has CDR1 MNHEY and CDR2 SMNVEV (reference sequence). The CDR3 nucleotides read TGTGCCAGCAGTCCGGGGACAGGGAACACTGAAGCTTTCTTT. It codes for CASSPGTGNTEAFF.

The chain employs TRBV4-2 and TRBJ2-1; D not certain. The CDR3 extends over 16 amino acids. Trimming took 1 base from V and 0 from J, leaving 10 bases between them. Per germline, CDR1 LGHNA and CDR2 YNFKEQ. The CDR3 DNA follows: TGTGCCAGCAGCCAAGTCGACCGAGGCTCCTACAATGAGCAGTTCTTC. The encoded protein is CASSQVDRGSYNEQFF.

J is TRBJ2-2 and V is TRBV7-3; 9 positions match TRBD2. CDR1 is SGHTA, CDR2 FQGTGA, per germline. This CDR3 is 16 amino acids long. V was clipped by 5 bases and J by 5 bases; unmatched bases: 9. The CDR3 region has the DNA TGTGCCAGCAGCCCAAATGCGGGGGGGGGAACCGGGGAGCTGTTTTTT. The encoded protein is CASSPNAGGGTGELFF.